A single sample is the source of the 26 T cell receptor beta chains below, sequenced in a study of T cells in narcolepsy. Some clones are missing from TCRdb's copy, which holds only in-frame ones; the method was immunoSEQ multiplex PCR. The sample records about 22,000 clones, about 86% being singletons. Sequencing was carried out using memory (CD45RA-) CD4+ T cells from blood. The receptor set was obtained from a human donor in good health.

The rearrangement joins TRBV19 to TRBJ2-3, with a weak D call TRBD2 (6 bases). CDR1 is LNHDA, CDR2 SQIVND, per germline (reference sequence). The CDR3 has 16 amino acids. V was trimmed by 1 base and J by 5 bases, leaving 16 bases between them. The DNA for the CDR3 is TGTGCCAGTAGTATAGGGGTAAGGAGGGGAGAAGATACGCAGTATTTT. This sequence encodes CASSIGVRRGEDTQYF. The full variable domain, its missing parts supplied by reference TRBV19 and TRBJ2-3, is DGGITQSPKYLFRKEGQNVTLSCEQNLNHDAMYWYRQDPGQGLRLIYYSQIVNDFQKGDIAEGYSVSREKKESFPLTVTSAQKNPTAFYLCASSIGVRRGEDTQYFGPGTRLTVL.

This clone was picked up a small number of times. The V call is TRBV2, the J call TRBJ2-7; maybe TRBD2 (5 bases). This CDR3 contains 13 residues. Germline-derived CDR1 and CDR2 are SNHLY and FYNNEI. Trimming left V 2 bases short and J 4 bases short, with 9 bases between. The CDR3: CASSEMDSYEQYF. CDR3 coding DNA: TGTGCCAGCAGTGAAATGGACTCATACGAGCAGTACTTC.

This clone was recorded a few times. The rearrangement joins TRBV25-1 to TRBJ1-6; D may be TRBD1 (5 bases). The CDR3 has 15 residues. Trimming pared 3 bases from V and 9 bases from J, leaving 15 bases between. Germline assignment: CDR1 MGHDK and CDR2 SYGVNS. In nucleotides, the CDR3 is TGTGCCAGCAGTGATGGGCCGGGGCGGGGTTCACCCCTCCACTTT. Translating it yields CASSDGPGRGSPLHF. Full variable domain (remainder filled in from reference TRBV25-1 and TRBJ1-6): EADIYQTPRYLVIGTGKKITLECSQTMGHDKMYWYQQDPGMELHLIHYSYGVNSTEKGDLSSESTVSRIRTEHFPLTLESARPSHTSQYLCASSDGPGRGSPLHFGNGTRLTVT.

The genes are TRBV13 and TRBJ1-6; 7 bases are shared with TRBD1. Germline V gene lookup returns CDR1 PRHDT and CDR2 FYEKMQ (reference sequence). This CDR3 is built from 17 residues. The V gene end was trimmed by 0 bases and the J gene end by 7 bases; junction bases not matched to a gene: 9. The CDR3 DNA sequence: TGTGCCAGCAGCTTAGGGGACAGGAGAGGTAAAAATTCACCCCTCCACTTT. It encodes CASSLGDRRGKNSPLHF.

This clone was seen just once. The V call is TRBV6-1, the J call TRBJ1-5, with 11 bases matching TRBD1. Trimming at V came to 7 bases and at J to 3 bases, leaving 5 bases not matched to a gene. This CDR3 region has 15 residues. Germline CDR1 reads MNHNS; CDR2 reads SASEGT. The CDR3 region has the DNA TGTGCCAGCACTCCGGACAGGGGGCTCAATCAGCCCCAGCATTTT. It translates to CASTPDRGLNQPQHF.

The rearrangement links TRBV5-6 to TRBJ1-3, with TRBD1 matching over 9 bases. There are 16 residues in the CDR3. J gave up 1 base and V 6 bases, and 8 bases lay outside the gene matches. Germline CDR1 is SGHDT and CDR2 is YYEEEE. CDR3 sequence: CASNRGQGVSGNTIYF. In DNA, the CDR3 is TGTGCCAGCAACAGGGGACAGGGAGTTTCTGGAAACACCATATATTTT.

The chain links TRBV29-1 to TRBJ1-1; D is unclear. Between the trimmed V and J ends, which lost 1 base and 10 bases, there was a span of 16 bases. Germline CDR1 SQVTM, CDR2 ANQGSEA. The CDR3 is made up of 13 amino acids. Here the CDR3 reads CSVEGVSARAAFF. The CDR3, as DNA: TGCAGCGTTGAAGGGGTTTCCGCCCGGGCAGCTTTCTTT.

This clone was seen a few times. This chain joins TRBV11-2 and TRBJ1-1; weak D call: TRBD1 (5 bases). V was trimmed by 6 bases and J by 2 bases, leaving 16 bases between them. This CDR3 is built from 15 residues. Germline V gene lookup returns CDR1 SGHAT and CDR2 FQNNGV. The CDR3 DNA reads as TGTGCCAGCAGTGCAATTAAGGGGCCCAACACTGAAGCTTTCTTT. Translation gives CASSAIKGPNTEAFF.

This clone was counted once. The rearrangement uses TRBV6-5 and TRBJ2-4; a weak D match, TRBD2 (7 bases). Gene TRBJ2-1 matches the end of the DNA better, so the J call may be wrong. Germline lookup yields CDR1 MNHEY and CDR2 SVGAGI. The CDR3 has 15 amino acids. The CDR3 region is CASSYGGAVHNEQFF. CDR3 bases: TGTGCCAGCAGTTACGGGGGGGCAGTCCACAATGAGCAGTTCTTC.

The rearrangement joins TRBV19 to TRBJ2-7; TRBD1 is a possible D gene (5 bases). CDR1 is LNHDA and CDR2 is SQIVND in the germline V gene (reference sequence). This CDR3 has 13 residues. V dropped 3 bases and J dropped 2 bases, with 8 bases sitting between them. This CDR3 reads CASSMGLTYEQYF. The CDR3 DNA reads TGTGCCAGTAGTATGGGGCTTACCTACGAGCAGTACTTC. The entire variable domain, with the rest obtained from reference TRBV19 and TRBJ2-7, is as follows: DGGITQSPKYLFRKEGQNVTLSCEQNLNHDAMYWYRQDPGQGLRLIYYSQIVNDFQKGDIAEGYSVSREKKESFPLTVTSAQKNPTAFYLCASSMGLTYEQYFGPGTRLTVT.

This chain connects TRBV7-5 to TRBJ2-3. TRBV7-5 is annotated as a pseudogene. CDR3 length: 19 amino acids. The CDR3 sequence is CARRHHCEQPSPSTDTQYF. For the CDR3, the DNA is TGTGCCAGAAGACATCATTGTGAGCAGCCATCCCCTAGCACAGATACGCAGTATTTT.

The chain has TRBV27 and TRBJ2-5; D is tentatively TRBD1 or TRBD2 (6 bases each). The germline V gene has CDR1 MNHEY and CDR2 SMNVEV (reference sequence). The CDR3 length is 14 residues. Trimming left V 10 bases short and J 1 base short, with 16 bases between. The CDR3 nucleotides are TGTGCCAATTCCCGAGGGGGGCGCCAAGAGACCCAGTACTTC. Amino acid sequence: CANSRGGRQETQYF.

The chain uses TRBV4-1 and TRBJ1-6; a weak D match, TRBD1 (6 bases). The length of the CDR3 is 18 residues. The V and J ends lost 4 bases and 7 bases respectively, with 23 bases between them. Germline V lookup: CDR1 MGHRA, CDR2 YSYEKL. The CDR3 sequence: CASSRTLTGQGINSPLHF. The CDR3 coding sequence is TGCGCCAGCAGCCGAACCCTGACAGGCCAGGGGATAAATTCACCCCTCCACTTT.

V and J are TRBV21-1 and TRBJ1-2; the D call of TRBD1 is as the table states it, not checked on the DNA. TRBV21-1 is a listed pseudogene. The CDR3 loop spans 13 amino acids. The CDR3 coding sequence is TGTGCCAGCAGTCAGGACAGGTCCTATGGCTACACCTTC. Translation gives CASSQDRSYGYTF.

The genes are TRBV4-3 and TRBJ2-7, with D maybe TRBD2 (6 bases). CDR3 length: 16 amino acids. V lost 0 bases and J 5 bases, leaving 17 bases between the germline ends. CDR1 and CDR2 from the germline V gene are LGHNA and YSLEER. CDR3 DNA sequence: TGCGCCAGCAGCCAAGATTTGGCGGGGATGAGCAACGAGCAGTACTTC. Translated, it gives CASSQDLAGMSNEQYF.

The genes are TRBV15 and TRBJ2-1; D tentatively fits TRBD1 or TRBD2 (5 bases each). V gave up 1 base and J gave up 0 bases, with 16 bases separating them. This CDR3 has 18 amino acids. Looked up from germline, CDR1 is LNHNV and CDR2 is YYDKDF (reference sequence). The CDR3 DNA sequence: TGTGCCACCAGCAGAGTGCGACCGGCAGGGAGCTCCTACAATGAGCAGTTCTTC. Amino acid sequence: CATSRVRPAGSSYNEQFF.

The rearrangement links TRBV9 to TRBJ2-3; D call uncertain. Germline lookup yields CDR1 SGDLS and CDR2 YYNGEE. The CDR3 consists of 13 residues. Between the trimmed V and J ends, which lost 2 bases and 2 bases, there was a span of 6 bases. The CDR3 DNA is TGTGCCAGCAGCGTCCCCCCCACAGATACGCAGTATTTT. Amino acid sequence: CASSVPPTDTQYF.

The CDR3 loop is CASSLGNIDTQYF. In DNA, the CDR3 is TGTGCCAGCAGTCTGGGGAACATAGATACGCAGTATTTT. V and J are TRBV27 and TRBJ2-3; D unclear. The CDR3 is 13 amino acids. Trimming stripped 5 bases from V and 5 bases from J, with 11 bases between. Germline V gene sequence: CDR1 MNHEY, CDR2 SMNVEV (reference sequence).

The chain has TRBV14 and TRBJ1-3; TRBD1 matches 8 bases. This CDR3 has 15 residues. Germline trimming cut 2 bases from V and 1 base from J; bases unmatched to any gene: 1. Germline lookup yields CDR1 SGHDN and CDR2 FVKESK. For the CDR3, the DNA is TGTGCCAGCAGCCAAAGGACAGGGTCTGGAAACACCATATATTTT. This gives the protein CASSQRTGSGNTIYF.

This clone is a singleton in its sample. This chain uses TRBV6-1 with TRBJ1-1; D is ambiguous. V lost 2 bases and J 10 bases, leaving 8 bases between the germline ends. This CDR3 contains 11 residues. CDR1 MNHNS and CDR2 SASEGT come from the germline V gene. CDR3: CASSERNSAFF. The CDR3 DNA reads TGTGCCAGCAGTGAACGTAACTCAGCTTTCTTT.

The rearrangement links TRBV5-8 to TRBJ1-2, with no clear D. This CDR3 is 15 amino acids long. CDR1 and CDR2 from the germline V gene are SGHTS and YDEGEE. Trimming left V 2 bases short and J 1 base short, with 12 bases between. CDR3 in DNA: TGTGCCAGCAGCTTAATTGAAGGTTTTAACTATGGCTACACCTTC. Translated: CASSLIEGFNYGYTF. The variable domain in full, completed from reference TRBV5-8 and TRBJ1-2, reads EAGVTQSPTHLIKTRGQQATLRCSPISGHTSVYWYQQALGLGLQFLLWYDEGEERNRGNFPPRFSGRQFPNYSSELNVNALELEDSALYLCASSLIEGFNYGYTFGSGTRLTVV.

By share of the sample, this clone is medium-sized. V usage is TRBV25-1 and J usage is TRBJ2-2; no firm D call. This CDR3 comprises 12 residues. The V end was cut by 6 bases, the J end by 5 bases, with 7 bases between. The germline V gene encodes CDR1 MGHDK and CDR2 SYGVNS. The CDR3 DNA reads as TGTGCCAGCAGCCCTAGGACCGGGGAGCTGTTTTTT. Protein product: CASSPRTGELFF.

This chain joins TRBV20-1 and TRBJ2-5, with no clear D. CDR3 size: 11 residues. CDR1 DFQATT and CDR2 SNEGSKA come from the germline V gene (reference sequence). Deletions cut 6 bases from V and 13 bases from J, with 18 bases between. CDR3 bases: TGCAGTGCGGGTGGGGATTTCTCGTGGTACTTC. It translates to CSAGGDFSWYF.

The gene calls are TRBV10-2 and TRBJ1-2; D unresolved. Germline V lookup: CDR1 WSHSY, CDR2 SAAADI. V was pared by 3 bases and J by 8 bases, with 7 bases between. The CDR3 loop spans 11 amino acids. The CDR3 sequence: CASSESSGYTF. CDR3 bases: TGCGCCAGCAGTGAATCCAGCGGCTACACCTTC.

This clone was counted a few times. The chain couples TRBV11-3 to TRBJ1-6; possibly TRBD1 for D (6 bases). The germline V and J ends were trimmed by 8 bases and 6 bases, with 14 bases remaining between them. Germline V gene data show CDR1 as SGHNT and CDR2 as YENEEA. The CDR3 contains 14 residues. This CDR3 is CASSQARGNSPLHF. DNA for the CDR3: TGTGCCAGCTCCCAAGCCAGGGGTAATTCACCCCTCCACTTT.

The chain uses TRBV6-5 and TRBJ1-4; D is undetermined. From germline, CDR1 is MNHEY and CDR2 SVGAGI. V lost 0 bases and J 5 bases, leaving 7 bases between the germline ends. CDR3 length: 14 amino acids. For the CDR3, the DNA is TGTGCCAGCAGTTACTCCGGCAGAAATGAAAAACTGTTTTTT. This gives the protein CASSYSGRNEKLFF.